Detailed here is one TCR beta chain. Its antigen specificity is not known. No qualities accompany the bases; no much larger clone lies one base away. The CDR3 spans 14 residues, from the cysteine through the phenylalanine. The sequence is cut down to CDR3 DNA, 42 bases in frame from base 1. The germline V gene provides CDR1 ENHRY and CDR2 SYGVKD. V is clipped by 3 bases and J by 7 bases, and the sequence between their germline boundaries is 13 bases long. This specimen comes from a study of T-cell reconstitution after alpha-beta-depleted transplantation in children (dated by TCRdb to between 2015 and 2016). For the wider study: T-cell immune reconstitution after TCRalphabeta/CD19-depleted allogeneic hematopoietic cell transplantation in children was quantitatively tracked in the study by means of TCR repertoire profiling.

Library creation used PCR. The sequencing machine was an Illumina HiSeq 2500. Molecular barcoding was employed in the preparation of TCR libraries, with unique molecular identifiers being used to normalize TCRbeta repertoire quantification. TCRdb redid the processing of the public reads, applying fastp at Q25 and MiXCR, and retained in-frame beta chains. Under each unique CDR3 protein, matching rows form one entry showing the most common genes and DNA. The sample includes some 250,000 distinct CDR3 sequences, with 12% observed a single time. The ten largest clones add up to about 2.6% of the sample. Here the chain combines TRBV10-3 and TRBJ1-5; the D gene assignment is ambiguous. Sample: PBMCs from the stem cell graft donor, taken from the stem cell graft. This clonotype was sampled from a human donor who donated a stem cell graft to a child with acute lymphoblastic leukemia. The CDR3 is CAISDGQLNQPQHF. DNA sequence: TGTGCCATCAGTGATGGGCAGCTAAACCAGCCCCAGCATTTT.